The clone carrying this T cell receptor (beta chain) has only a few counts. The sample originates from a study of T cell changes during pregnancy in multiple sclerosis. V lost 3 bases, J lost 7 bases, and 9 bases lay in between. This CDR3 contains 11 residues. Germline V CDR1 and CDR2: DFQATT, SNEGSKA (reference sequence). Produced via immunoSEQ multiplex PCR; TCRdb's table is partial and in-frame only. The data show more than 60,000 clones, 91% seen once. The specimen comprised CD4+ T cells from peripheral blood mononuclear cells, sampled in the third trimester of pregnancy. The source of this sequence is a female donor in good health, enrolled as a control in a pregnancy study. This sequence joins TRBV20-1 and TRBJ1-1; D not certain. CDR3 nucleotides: TGCAGTGCTAGTCAGGTCCTTGAAGCTTTCTTT. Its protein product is CSASQVLEAFF.